This T cell receptor beta chain was sequenced for a study of cytomegalovirus exposure and HLA in healthy donors. Study conclusions and caveats: Within the roughly 120 validation repertoires, first-cohort TCR clusters tended to co-occur, according to a later analysis.

While the first cohort had several hundred subjects, the donors belonged to the separate validation cohort of over a hundred subjects. The repertoire was sequenced with immunoSEQ multiplex PCR; TCRdb's copy has only in-frame clones and lacks some. In the table there are about 110,000 clones, more than 75% of which are singletons. After removal of 5 bases from V and 8 bases from J, the junction contained 3 bases not matched to a gene. The CDR3 covers 12 residues. Germline V lookup: CDR1 MNHEY, CDR2 SVGAGI. Turning to this clone: The antigen is unknown.

This sequence originates from a woman aged 30 to 39 in good health and CMV-seropositive. The chain recombines TRBV6-5 with TRBJ1-2; 9 bases line up with TRBD1. The sample consisted of PBMCs. Here the CDR3 DNA reads TGTGCCAGCAGTGGACAGGGGTACGGCTACACCTTC. It specifies CASSGQGYGYTF.